The T cell receptor beta chain under discussion was sequenced for a study of PD-1 blockade in classical Hodgkin lymphoma. Study-level findings and limits: Factors driving the repertoire differences, possibly disease activity or prior therapy, remain undefined. Complete responders showed a baseline diversity that resembled the diversity of newly diagnosed patients.

In every patient, relapse followed autologous stem cell transplantation, while exposure to brentuximab vedotin differed. Method: immunoSEQ multiplex PCR; TCRdb's copy keeps in-frame clones and lacks some. The sample lists some 96,000 clones; 81% were seen once. Concerning this clone: Its antigen is unidentified.

Source: peripheral blood mononuclear cells (PBMCs), taken before the second cycle of nivolumab. The TCR originated in a human donor with classical Hodgkin lymphoma.

CDR3 in DNA: TGTGCCAGCAGTGTAGCGGGCAATGAGCAGTTCTTC. It codes for CASSVAGNEQFF. This sequence joins TRBV6-1 and TRBJ2-1; 7 bases fit TRBD2. The CDR3 is made up of 12 amino acids. J gave up 6 bases and V 4 bases, and 0 bases lay outside the gene matches. Looked up from germline, CDR1 is MNHNS and CDR2 is SASEGT.